This section outlines one T cell receptor (beta chain) sequence together with its context. This specimen belongs to a study of blood T cell repertoires in COVID-19. Between the trimmed V and J ends, which lost 4 bases and 5 bases, there was a span of 17 bases. The CDR3 consists of 15 residues. CDR1 and CDR2 from the germline V gene are SGHRS and YFSETQ. Source study methods: Amplification of reference gene primers was used by the study to estimate nucleated cell counts. The data were produced by immunoSEQ multiplex PCR, yet TCRdb's version contains in-frame clones alone and is incomplete. V, J and clone size derive from that table, while D and trimming were established from the DNA sequence. In the table there are tens of thousands of clones, roughly 91% of which are singletons.

The V gene is TRBV5-1, the J gene TRBJ2-3; D possibly corresponds to TRBD1 (6 bases). Material for sequencing was peripheral blood. This TCR derives from a human donor in a cohort sampled during active COVID-19. The chain's CDR3 is CASSPVGAGEDTQYF. CDR3 in DNA: TGCGCCAGCAGCCCGGTGGGGGCCGGGGAAGATACGCAGTATTTT.